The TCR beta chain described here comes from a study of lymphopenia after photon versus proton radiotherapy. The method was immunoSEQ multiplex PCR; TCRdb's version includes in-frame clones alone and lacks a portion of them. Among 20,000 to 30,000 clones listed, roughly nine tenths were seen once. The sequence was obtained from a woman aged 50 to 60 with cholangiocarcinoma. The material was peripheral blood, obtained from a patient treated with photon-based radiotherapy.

CDR3 sequence reads: CASSEGLGDATVTPEQYF. Written as DNA, the CDR3 is TGTGCCAGCAGTGAAGGGTTAGGGGACGCAACAGTGACCCCCGAGCAGTACTTC. The chain couples TRBV6-1 to TRBJ2-7, with D perhaps being TRBD1 or TRBD2 (5 bases each). V lost 1 base to trimming and J lost 6 bases, with 25 bases between them. CDR1 is MNHNS and CDR2 is SASEGT in the germline V gene. This CDR3 is built from 18 residues.